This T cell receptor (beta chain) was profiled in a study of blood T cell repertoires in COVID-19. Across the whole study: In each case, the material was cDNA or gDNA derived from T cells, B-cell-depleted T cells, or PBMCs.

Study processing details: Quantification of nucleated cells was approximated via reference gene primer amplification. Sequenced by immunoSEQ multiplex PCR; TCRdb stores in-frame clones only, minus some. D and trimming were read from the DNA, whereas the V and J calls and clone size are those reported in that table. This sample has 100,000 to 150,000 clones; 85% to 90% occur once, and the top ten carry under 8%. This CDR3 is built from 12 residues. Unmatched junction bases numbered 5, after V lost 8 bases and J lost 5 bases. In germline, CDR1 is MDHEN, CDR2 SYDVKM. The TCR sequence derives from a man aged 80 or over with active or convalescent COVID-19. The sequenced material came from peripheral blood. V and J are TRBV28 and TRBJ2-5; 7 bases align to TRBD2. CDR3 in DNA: TGTGCCAGCTCGACTAGCTATGAGACCCAGTACTTC. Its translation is CASSTSYETQYF. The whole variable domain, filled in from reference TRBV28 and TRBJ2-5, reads DVKVTQSSRYLVKRTGEKVFLECVQDMDHENMFWYRQDPGLGLRLIYFSYDVKMKEKGDIPEGYSVSREKKERFSLILESASTNQTSMYLCASSTSYETQYFGPGTRLLVL.